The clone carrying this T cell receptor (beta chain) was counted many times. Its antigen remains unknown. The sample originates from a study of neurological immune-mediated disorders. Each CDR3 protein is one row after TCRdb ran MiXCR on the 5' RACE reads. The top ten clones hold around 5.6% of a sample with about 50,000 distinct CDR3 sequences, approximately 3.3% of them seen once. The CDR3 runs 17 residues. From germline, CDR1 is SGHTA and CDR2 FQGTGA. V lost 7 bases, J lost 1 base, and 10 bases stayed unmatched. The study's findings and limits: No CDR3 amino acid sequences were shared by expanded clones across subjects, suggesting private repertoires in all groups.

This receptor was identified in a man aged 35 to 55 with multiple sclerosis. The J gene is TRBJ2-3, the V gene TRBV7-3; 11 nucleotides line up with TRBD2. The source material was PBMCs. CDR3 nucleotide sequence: TGTGCCAGCAACGAGACTAGCGGGGAAAGGGGCACAGATACGCAGTATTTT. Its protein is CASNETSGERGTDTQYF.